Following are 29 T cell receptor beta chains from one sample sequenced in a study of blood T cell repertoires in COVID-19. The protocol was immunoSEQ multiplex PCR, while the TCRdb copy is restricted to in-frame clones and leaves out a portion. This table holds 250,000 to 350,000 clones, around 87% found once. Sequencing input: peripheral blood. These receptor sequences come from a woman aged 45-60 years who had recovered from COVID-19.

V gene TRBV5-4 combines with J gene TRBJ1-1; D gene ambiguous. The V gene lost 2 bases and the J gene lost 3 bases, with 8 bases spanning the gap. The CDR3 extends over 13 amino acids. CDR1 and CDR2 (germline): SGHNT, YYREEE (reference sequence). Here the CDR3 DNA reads TGTGCCAGCAGCTTCGGCAGGTACACTGAAGCTTTCTTT. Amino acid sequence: CASSFGRYTEAFF.

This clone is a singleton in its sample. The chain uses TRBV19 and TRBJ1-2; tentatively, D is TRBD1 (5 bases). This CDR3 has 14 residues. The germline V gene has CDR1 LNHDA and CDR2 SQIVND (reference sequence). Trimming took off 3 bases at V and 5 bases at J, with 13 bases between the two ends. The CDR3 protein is CASSIPRRTYGYTF. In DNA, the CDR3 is TGTGCCAGTAGTATTCCACGCAGGACATATGGCTACACCTTC.

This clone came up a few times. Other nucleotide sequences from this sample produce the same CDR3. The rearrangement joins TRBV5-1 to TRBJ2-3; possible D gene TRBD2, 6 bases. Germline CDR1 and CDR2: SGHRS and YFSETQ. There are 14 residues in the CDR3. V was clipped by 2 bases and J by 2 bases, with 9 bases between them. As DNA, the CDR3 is TGCGCCAGCAGCTTCGGGGGATTCACAGATACGCAGTATTTT. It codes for CASSFGGFTDTQYF.

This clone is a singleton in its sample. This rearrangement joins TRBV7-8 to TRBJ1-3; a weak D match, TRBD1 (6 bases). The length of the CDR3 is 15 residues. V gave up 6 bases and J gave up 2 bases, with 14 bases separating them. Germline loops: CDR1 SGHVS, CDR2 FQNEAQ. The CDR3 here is CASRGSTGTGNTIYF. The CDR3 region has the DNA TGTGCCAGCAGGGGATCGACAGGAACTGGAAACACCATATATTTT.

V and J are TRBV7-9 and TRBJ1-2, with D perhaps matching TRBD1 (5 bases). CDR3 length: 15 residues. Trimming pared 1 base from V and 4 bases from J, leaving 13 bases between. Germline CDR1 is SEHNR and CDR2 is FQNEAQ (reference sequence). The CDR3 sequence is CASSLGAGTSYGYTF. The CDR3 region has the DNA TGTGCCAGCAGCTTAGGTGCGGGGACGAGCTATGGCTACACCTTC.

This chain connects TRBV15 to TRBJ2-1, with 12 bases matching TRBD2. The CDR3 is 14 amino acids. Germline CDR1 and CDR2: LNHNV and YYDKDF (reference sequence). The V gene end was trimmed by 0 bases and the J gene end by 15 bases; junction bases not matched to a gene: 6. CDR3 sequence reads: CATSRDLAGGPWFF. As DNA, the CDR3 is TGTGCCACCAGCAGAGATCTAGCGGGAGGGCCATGGTTCTTC. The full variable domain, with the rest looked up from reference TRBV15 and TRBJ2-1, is DAMVIQNPRYQVTQFGKPVTLSCSQTLNHNVMYWYQQKSSQAPKLLFHYYDKDFNNEADTPDNFQSRRPNTSFCFLDIRSPGLGDTAMYLCATSRDLAGGPWFFGPGTRLTVL.

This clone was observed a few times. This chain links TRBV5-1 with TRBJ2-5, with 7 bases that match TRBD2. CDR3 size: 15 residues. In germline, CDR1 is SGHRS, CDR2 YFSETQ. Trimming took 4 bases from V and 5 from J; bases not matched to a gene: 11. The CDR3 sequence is CASSTERGPRETQYF. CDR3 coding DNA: TGCGCCAGCAGCACCGAGCGGGGCCCACGCGAGACCCAGTACTTC.

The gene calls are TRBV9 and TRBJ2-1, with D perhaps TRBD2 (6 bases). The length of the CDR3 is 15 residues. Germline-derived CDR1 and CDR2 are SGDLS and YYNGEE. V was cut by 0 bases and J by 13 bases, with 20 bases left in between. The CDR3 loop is CASSVGSELAPAQFF. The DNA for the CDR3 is TGTGCCAGCAGCGTAGGGTCAGAACTAGCCCCGGCACAGTTCTTC.

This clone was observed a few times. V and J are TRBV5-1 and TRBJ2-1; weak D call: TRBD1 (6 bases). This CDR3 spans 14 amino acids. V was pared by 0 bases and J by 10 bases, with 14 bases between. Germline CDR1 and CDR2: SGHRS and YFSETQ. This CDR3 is CASSLGQGSWEQFF. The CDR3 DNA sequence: TGCGCCAGCAGCTTGGGTCAGGGGTCTTGGGAGCAGTTCTTC. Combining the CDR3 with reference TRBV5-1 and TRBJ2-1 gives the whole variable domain KAGVTQTPRYLIKTRGQQVTLSCSPISGHRSVSWYQQTPGQGLQFLFEYFSETQRNKGNFPGRFSGRQFSNSRSEMNVSTLELGDSALYLCASSLGQGSWEQFFGPGTRLTVL.

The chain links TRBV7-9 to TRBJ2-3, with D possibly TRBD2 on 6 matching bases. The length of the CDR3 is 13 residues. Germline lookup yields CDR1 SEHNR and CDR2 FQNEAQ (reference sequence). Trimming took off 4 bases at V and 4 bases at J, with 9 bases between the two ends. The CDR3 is CASSWGLADTQYF. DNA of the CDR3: TGTGCCAGCAGCTGGGGACTTGCAGATACGCAGTATTTT.

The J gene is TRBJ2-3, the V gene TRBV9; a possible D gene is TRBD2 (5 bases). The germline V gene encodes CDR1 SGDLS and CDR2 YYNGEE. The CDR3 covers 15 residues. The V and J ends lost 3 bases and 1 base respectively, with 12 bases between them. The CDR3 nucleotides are TGTGCCAGCAGCGGCGGAGGAAGGGGCACAGATACGCAGTATTTT. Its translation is CASSGGGRGTDTQYF.

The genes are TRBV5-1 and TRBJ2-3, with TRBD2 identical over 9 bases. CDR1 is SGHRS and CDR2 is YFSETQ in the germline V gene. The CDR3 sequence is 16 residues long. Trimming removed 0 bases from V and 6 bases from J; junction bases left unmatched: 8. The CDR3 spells CASSLGGTSRGDTQYF. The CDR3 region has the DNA TGCGCCAGCAGCTTGGGCGGGACTAGCCGAGGGGATACGCAGTATTTT.

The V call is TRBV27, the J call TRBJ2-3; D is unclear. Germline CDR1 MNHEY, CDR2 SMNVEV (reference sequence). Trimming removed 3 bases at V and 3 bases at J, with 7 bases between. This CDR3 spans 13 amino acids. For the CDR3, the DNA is TGTGCCAGCAGTTTCCGTAAAACAGATACGCAGTATTTT. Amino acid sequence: CASSFRKTDTQYF.

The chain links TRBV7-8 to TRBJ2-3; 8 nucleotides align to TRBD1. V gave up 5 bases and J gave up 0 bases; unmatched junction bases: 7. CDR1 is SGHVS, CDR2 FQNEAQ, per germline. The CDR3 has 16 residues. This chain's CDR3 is CASSRTGGQSTDTQYF. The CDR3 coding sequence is TGTGCCAGCAGCCGCACAGGGGGACAGAGCACAGATACGCAGTATTTT.

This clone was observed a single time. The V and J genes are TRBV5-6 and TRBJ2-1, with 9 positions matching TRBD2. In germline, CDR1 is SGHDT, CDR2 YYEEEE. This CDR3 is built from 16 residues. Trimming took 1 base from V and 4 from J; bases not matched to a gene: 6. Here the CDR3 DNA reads TGTGCCAGCAGCTTGTTTTCGCTAGCGGGGTACAATGAGCAGTTCTTC. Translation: CASSLFSLAGYNEQFF. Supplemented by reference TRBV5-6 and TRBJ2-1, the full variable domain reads DAGVTQSPTHLIKTRGQQVTLRCSPKSGHDTVSWYQQALGQGPQFIFQYYEEEERQRGNFPDRFSGHQFPNYSSELNVNALLLGDSALYLCASSLFSLAGYNEQFFGPGTRLTVL.

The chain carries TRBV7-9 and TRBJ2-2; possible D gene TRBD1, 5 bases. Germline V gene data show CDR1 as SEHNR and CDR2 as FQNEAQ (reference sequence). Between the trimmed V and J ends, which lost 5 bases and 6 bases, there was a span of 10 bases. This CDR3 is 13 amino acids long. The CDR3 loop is CASSTSGPGELFF. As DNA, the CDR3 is TGTGCCAGCAGCACATCAGGGCCCGGGGAGCTGTTTTTT.

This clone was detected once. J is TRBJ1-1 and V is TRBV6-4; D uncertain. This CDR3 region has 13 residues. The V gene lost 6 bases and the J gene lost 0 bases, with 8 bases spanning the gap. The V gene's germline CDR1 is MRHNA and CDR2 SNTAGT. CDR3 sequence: CASSQEMNTEAFF. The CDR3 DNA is TGTGCCAGCAGCCAAGAGATGAACACTGAAGCTTTCTTT.

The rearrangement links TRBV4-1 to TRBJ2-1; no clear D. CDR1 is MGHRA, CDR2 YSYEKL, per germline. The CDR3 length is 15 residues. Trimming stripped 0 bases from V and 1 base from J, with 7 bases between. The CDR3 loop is CASSQETNSYNEQFF. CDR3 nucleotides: TGCGCCAGCAGCCAAGAGACAAATTCCTACAATGAGCAGTTCTTC.

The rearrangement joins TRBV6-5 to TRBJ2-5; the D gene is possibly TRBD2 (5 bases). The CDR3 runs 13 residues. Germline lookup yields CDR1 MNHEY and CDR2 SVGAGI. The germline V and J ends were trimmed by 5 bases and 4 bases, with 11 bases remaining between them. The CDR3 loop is CASSTRTGETQYF. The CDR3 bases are TGTGCCAGCAGTACTAGGACGGGAGAGACCCAGTACTTC.

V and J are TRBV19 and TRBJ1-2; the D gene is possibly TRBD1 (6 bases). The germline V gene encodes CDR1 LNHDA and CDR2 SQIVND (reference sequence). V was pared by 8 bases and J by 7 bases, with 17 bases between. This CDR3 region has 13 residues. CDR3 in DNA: TGTGCCAGTCGCCACAGGGCAACCGGTGGCTACACCTTC. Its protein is CASRHRATGGYTF.

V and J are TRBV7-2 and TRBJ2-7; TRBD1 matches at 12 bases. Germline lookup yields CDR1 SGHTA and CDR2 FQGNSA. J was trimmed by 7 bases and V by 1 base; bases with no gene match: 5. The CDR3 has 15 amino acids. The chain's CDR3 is CASSLEGQGAREQYF. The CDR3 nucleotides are TGTGCCAGCAGCTTAGAGGGACAGGGGGCTCGGGAGCAGTACTTC.

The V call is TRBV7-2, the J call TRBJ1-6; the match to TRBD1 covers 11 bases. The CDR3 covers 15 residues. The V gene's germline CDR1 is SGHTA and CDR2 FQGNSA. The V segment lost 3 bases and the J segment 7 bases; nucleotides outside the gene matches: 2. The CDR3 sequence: CASSFGTGGNSPLHF. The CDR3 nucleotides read TGTGCCAGCAGCTTCGGGACAGGGGGGAATTCACCCCTCCACTTT.

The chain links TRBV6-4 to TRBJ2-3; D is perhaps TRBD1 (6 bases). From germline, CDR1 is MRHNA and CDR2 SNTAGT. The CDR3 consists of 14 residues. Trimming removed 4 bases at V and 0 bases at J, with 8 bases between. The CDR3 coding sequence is TGTGCCAGCAGTGGGGGACACAGCACAGATACGCAGTATTTT. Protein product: CASSGGHSTDTQYF.

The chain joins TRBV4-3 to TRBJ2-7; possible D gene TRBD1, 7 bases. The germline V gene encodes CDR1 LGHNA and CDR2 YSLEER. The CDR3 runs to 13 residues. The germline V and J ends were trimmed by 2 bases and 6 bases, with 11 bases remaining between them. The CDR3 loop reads CASSQYRGGEQYF. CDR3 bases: TGCGCCAGCAGCCAATACAGGGGAGGCGAGCAGTACTTC.

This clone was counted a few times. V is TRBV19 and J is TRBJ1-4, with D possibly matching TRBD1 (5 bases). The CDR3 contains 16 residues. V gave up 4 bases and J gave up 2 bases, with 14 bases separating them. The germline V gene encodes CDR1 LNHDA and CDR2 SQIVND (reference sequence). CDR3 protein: CASSTPGGATNEKLFF. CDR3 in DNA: TGTGCCAGTAGTACCCCGGGCGGGGCCACTAATGAAAAACTGTTTTTT.

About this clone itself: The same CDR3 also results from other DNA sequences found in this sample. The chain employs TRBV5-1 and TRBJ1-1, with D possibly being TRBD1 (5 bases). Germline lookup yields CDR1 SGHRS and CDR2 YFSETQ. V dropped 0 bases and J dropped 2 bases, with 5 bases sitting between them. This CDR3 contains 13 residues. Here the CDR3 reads CASSLGTNTEAFF. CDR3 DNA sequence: TGCGCCAGCAGCTTGGGGACAAACACTGAAGCTTTCTTT. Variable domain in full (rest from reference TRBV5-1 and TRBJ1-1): KAGVTQTPRYLIKTRGQQVTLSCSPISGHRSVSWYQQTPGQGLQFLFEYFSETQRNKGNFPGRFSGRQFSNSRSEMNVSTLELGDSALYLCASSLGTNTEAFFGQGTRLTVV.

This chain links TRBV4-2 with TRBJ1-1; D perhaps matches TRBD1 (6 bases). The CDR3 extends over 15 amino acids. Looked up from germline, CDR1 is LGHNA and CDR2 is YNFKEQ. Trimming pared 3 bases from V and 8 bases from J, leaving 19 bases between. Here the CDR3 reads CASSQYLGGPGEAFF. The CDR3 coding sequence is TGTGCCAGCAGCCAGTACCTGGGGGGGCCTGGAGAAGCTTTCTTT.

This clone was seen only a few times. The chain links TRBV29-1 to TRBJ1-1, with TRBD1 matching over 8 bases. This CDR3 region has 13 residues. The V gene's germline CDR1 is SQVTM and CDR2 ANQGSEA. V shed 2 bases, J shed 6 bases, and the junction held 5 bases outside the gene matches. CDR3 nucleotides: TGCAGCGTTGAACCACAGGGGGAGGCTGAAGCTTTCTTT. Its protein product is CSVEPQGEAEAFF.

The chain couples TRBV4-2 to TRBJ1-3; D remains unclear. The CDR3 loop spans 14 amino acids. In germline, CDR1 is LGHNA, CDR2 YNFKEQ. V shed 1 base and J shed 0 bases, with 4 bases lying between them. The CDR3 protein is CASSQVYSGNTIYF. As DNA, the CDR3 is TGTGCCAGCAGCCAAGTTTACTCTGGAAACACCATATATTTT.